The clone carrying this TCR beta chain was counted a few times. Its matching antigen is unknown. CDR3 length: 16 amino acids. Germline values: CDR1 LNHDA, CDR2 SQIVND (reference sequence). The germline V and J ends were trimmed by 5 bases and 7 bases, with 21 bases remaining between them. A single record per CDR3 protein comes from TCRdb applying MiXCR to the 5' RACE reads. The repertoire holds about 430,000 distinct CDR3 sequences, with about a sixth as singletons. The data derive from a study of T-cell memory formation after mild COVID-19. At the level of the study: Among the donors, TCR clusters were largely specific to each donor.

Study-wide findings and caveats: Confirmation was lacking for SARS-CoV-2 specificity of second-wave clones that peaked on day 37. Contracting clones localized mainly to CM and EM when CD4+ and mainly to EMRA when CD8+. Contracting clones from day 15 to 85 showed balanced CD4/CD8; later expanders favored CD4+.

The sequence was collected from a man aged 18 to 30 who had mild COVID-19 (a few samples of this study predate the infection). Cell type and time point are not known. The V and J genes are TRBV19 and TRBJ2-4; a weak D match, TRBD1 (6 bases). The material sequenced was PBMCs or a T cell subset sorted from them (not recorded which). The CDR3 nucleotides read TGTGCCAGTAGTGCTCCCCGGGACACCCAGAGGAACATTCAGTACTTC. The encoded protein is CASSAPRDTQRNIQYF.